This is a list of T cell receptor beta chains from one sample in a study of blood T cells in healthy people across ages. One entry per CDR3 protein, called by TCRdb with MiXCR from the 5' RACE reads. Of more than 700,000 distinct CDR3 sequences listed, 35% to 60% are singletons. Sequencing was carried out using blood. These receptors all stem from an elderly man in good health. Both conserved end residues are part of each CDR3. Fields, in order: J gene, V gene, D gene, clone size, CDR3 DNA, CDR3 protein. D genes are given only for firm matches. A row's size may be missing; if present it is once, few, many or a size class.

j_call: TRBJ2-3
v_call: TRBV30
d_call: TRBD2
clone_size: once
cdr3_nt: TGTGCCTCCCGGACTAGCGGGAGGTCCACAGCTACGCAGTATTTT
cdr3_aa: CASRTSGRSTATQYF

j_call: TRBJ2-1
v_call: TRBV7-3
d_call: NA
clone_size: few
cdr3_nt: TGTGCCAGCAGCTCTCCGGGACACTGGAATGAGCAGTTCTTC
cdr3_aa: CASSSPGHWNEQFF

j_call: TRBJ2-3
v_call: TRBV7-3
d_call: TRBD1
clone_size: few
cdr3_nt: TGTGCCAGCAGCGCCCGGGACAGGGGTTCGGCTACGCAGTATTTT
cdr3_aa: CASSARDRGSATQYF

j_call: TRBJ1-2
v_call: TRBV10-3
d_call: TRBD1
clone_size: NA
cdr3_nt: TGTGTCATCAGTTTGAACTCCCGGGACAGGGACGGCTACACCTTC
cdr3_aa: CVISLNSRDRDGYTF

j_call: TRBJ2-1
v_call: TRBV29-1
d_call: TRBD2
clone_size: NA
cdr3_nt: TGCAGCGTTGTAGCGGGGCTATACAATGAGCAGTTCTTC
cdr3_aa: CSVVAGLYNEQFF

j_call: TRBJ2-1
v_call: TRBV7-2
d_call: NA
clone_size: NA
cdr3_nt: TGTGCCAGCAGCCTTGCTAGGGGCACGCACAATGAGCAGTTCTTC
cdr3_aa: CASSLARGTHNEQFF

j_call: TRBJ1-2
v_call: TRBV27
d_call: TRBD1
clone_size: NA
cdr3_nt: TGTGCCAGCAGTTTACAGGGACAGGGTTCTGGCTACACCTTC
cdr3_aa: CASSLQGQGSGYTF

j_call: TRBJ2-7
v_call: TRBV13
d_call: NA
clone_size: NA
cdr3_nt: TGTGCCAGCAGCCCGAGGCCAGGGGTTGGTTACGAGCAGTACTTC
cdr3_aa: CASSPRPGVGYEQYF

j_call: TRBJ2-4
v_call: TRBV15
d_call: NA
clone_size: NA
cdr3_nt: TGTGCCACCAGCAGAGCCGGAGGACAGATTCTAGCCAAAAACATTCAGTACTTC
cdr3_aa: CATSRAGGQILAKNIQYF

j_call: TRBJ1-2
v_call: TRBV21-1
d_call: NA
clone_size: NA
cdr3_nt: TGTGCCAGCAGCAAAGTCGTTAGGGGGACCCGGTATGGCTACACCTTC
cdr3_aa: CASSKVVRGTRYGYTF

j_call: TRBJ2-1
v_call: TRBV11-3
d_call: TRBD1
clone_size: once
cdr3_nt: TGTGCCAGCAGCCGGCGCGGCTGGACAGGGGGCAATGAGCAGTTCTTC
cdr3_aa: CASSRRGWTGGNEQFF

j_call: TRBJ2-7
v_call: TRBV12-3/TRBV12-4
d_call: NA
clone_size: NA
cdr3_nt: TGTGCCAGCAGTTTAGAGATCCTCACCTACGAGCAGTACTTC
cdr3_aa: CASSLEILTYEQYF

j_call: TRBJ1-2
v_call: TRBV28
d_call: TRBD1
clone_size: NA
cdr3_nt: TGTGCCTCTCAGCCCCCCCAGGGACAGGGGGCGTCGGGCTACACCTTC
cdr3_aa: CASQPPQGQGASGYTF

j_call: TRBJ2-7
v_call: TRBV24-1
d_call: TRBD2
clone_size: NA
cdr3_nt: TGTGCCACCAGTGATTCCAGCGGGAGCTCCTACAATGAGCAGTACTTC
cdr3_aa: CATSDSSGSSYNEQYF

j_call: TRBJ2-5
v_call: TRBV25-1
d_call: NA
clone_size: NA
cdr3_nt: TGTGCCAGCATCTCTGTGTCCCAAGAGACCCAGTACTTC
cdr3_aa: CASISVSQETQYF

j_call: TRBJ1-6
v_call: TRBV18
d_call: TRBD1
clone_size: NA
cdr3_nt: TGTGCCAGCTTACTGGACAGGGATTCACCCCTCCACTTT
cdr3_aa: CASLLDRDSPLHF

j_call: TRBJ2-4
v_call: TRBV6-6
d_call: NA
clone_size: NA
cdr3_nt: TGTGCCAGCAGTTACTCGAGGCAGTTGAGAAACATTCAGTACTTC
cdr3_aa: CASSYSRQLRNIQYF

j_call: TRBJ2-5
v_call: TRBV24-1
d_call: TRBD1
clone_size: NA
cdr3_nt: TGTGCCACCAGTGATGCCCGGGACAGGGTGGAGACCCAGTACTTC
cdr3_aa: CATSDARDRVETQYF

j_call: TRBJ2-1
v_call: TRBV20-1
d_call: NA
clone_size: NA
cdr3_nt: TGCAGTGCTAGAGATCTGGGTCTGCCCAATGAGCAGTTCTTC
cdr3_aa: CSARDLGLPNEQFF

j_call: TRBJ2-3
v_call: TRBV28
d_call: NA
clone_size: NA
cdr3_nt: TGTGCCAGCAGGCCCTGGTCCGAGGGCCAACCGGATACGCAGTATTTT
cdr3_aa: CASRPWSEGQPDTQYF

j_call: TRBJ2-2
v_call: TRBV29-1
d_call: TRBD2
clone_size: few
cdr3_nt: TGCAGCGTTCGGGAGGGATACACCGGGGAGCTGTTTTTT
cdr3_aa: CSVREGYTGELFF

j_call: TRBJ1-1
v_call: TRBV27
d_call: NA
clone_size: NA
cdr3_nt: TGTGCCAGCAGCCTACAGGTGAACACTGAAGTTTTCTTT
cdr3_aa: CASSLQVNTEVFF

j_call: TRBJ2-7
v_call: TRBV7-2
d_call: TRBD1
clone_size: NA
cdr3_nt: TGTGCCAACAGCTTAGGACAGGCTTCCGAGCAGTACTTC
cdr3_aa: CANSLGQASEQYF

j_call: TRBJ1-1
v_call: TRBV5-1
d_call: NA
clone_size: NA
cdr3_nt: TGCGCCAGCAGCTTGAGGAGCAGACAGCCCAACACTGAAGCTTTCTTT
cdr3_aa: CASSLRSRQPNTEAFF

j_call: TRBJ2-1
v_call: TRBV3-1
d_call: NA
clone_size: NA
cdr3_nt: TGTGCCAGCAGCCAAGATTTTCGCAGGGAGCAGCAGTTCTTC
cdr3_aa: CASSQDFRREQQFF

j_call: TRBJ2-2
v_call: TRBV7-8
d_call: NA
clone_size: NA
cdr3_nt: TGTGCCAGCAGCCCCTGGGAGGTTAGAGCCTCCTTCGGGGCCGGGGAGCTGTTTTTT
cdr3_aa: CASSPWEVRASFGAGELFF

j_call: TRBJ2-7
v_call: TRBV25-1
d_call: NA
clone_size: few
cdr3_nt: TGTGCCAGCAGCCCTCGGGACTTTAATCACGAGCAGTACTTC
cdr3_aa: CASSPRDFNHEQYF

j_call: TRBJ2-3
v_call: TRBV9
d_call: TRBD1
clone_size: many
cdr3_nt: TGTGCCAGCAGCCCAGGGGGTAGCCCCACAGATACGCAGTATTTT
cdr3_aa: CASSPGGSPTDTQYF

j_call: TRBJ2-7
v_call: TRBV29-1
d_call: TRBD2
clone_size: many
cdr3_nt: TGCAGCGTTATGACGGGAGGCTCCTACGAGCAGTACTTC
cdr3_aa: CSVMTGGSYEQYF

j_call: TRBJ2-7
v_call: TRBV20-1
d_call: TRBD2
clone_size: NA
cdr3_nt: TGCAGTGCTGATGTAGCGGGAGGCCATCTCTACGAGCAGTACTTC
cdr3_aa: CSADVAGGHLYEQYF

j_call: TRBJ1-1
v_call: TRBV20-1
d_call: NA
clone_size: NA
cdr3_nt: TGCAGTCCCCGCCAGGGAACGAACACTGAAGCTTTCTTT
cdr3_aa: CSPRQGTNTEAFF

j_call: TRBJ2-1
v_call: TRBV7-3
d_call: NA
clone_size: NA
cdr3_nt: TGTGCCAGCAGCTTAAGCCAAAGATCTTATGGCGATGAGCGGTTCTTC
cdr3_aa: CASSLSQRSYGDERFF

j_call: TRBJ2-5
v_call: TRBV28
d_call: TRBD2
clone_size: many
cdr3_nt: TGTGCCAGCACCCCAGGGCTAGCGGGATTGAGAGGCCAAGAGACCCAGTACTTC
cdr3_aa: CASTPGLAGLRGQETQYF

j_call: TRBJ2-5
v_call: TRBV6-5
d_call: NA
clone_size: NA
cdr3_nt: TGTGCCAGCAGTTACCGCCAGGGCCTCCCAGGGACCCAGTACTTC
cdr3_aa: CASSYRQGLPGTQYF

j_call: TRBJ2-6
v_call: TRBV4-3
d_call: NA
clone_size: NA
cdr3_nt: TGCGCCAGCAGCCAAGATAAGAGACTTTCTGGGGCCAACGTCCTGACTTTC
cdr3_aa: CASSQDKRLSGANVLTF

j_call: TRBJ2-1
v_call: TRBV7-9
d_call: NA
clone_size: few
cdr3_nt: TGTGCCAGCAGTTCGCCCCCGTCCGACAATGAGCAGTTCTTC
cdr3_aa: CASSSPPSDNEQFF

j_call: TRBJ2-7
v_call: TRBV30
d_call: NA
clone_size: few
cdr3_nt: TGTGCCTGGGACGGGGGGACAGAGTTCTCCTACGAGCAGTACTTC
cdr3_aa: CAWDGGTEFSYEQYF

j_call: TRBJ2-5
v_call: TRBV2
d_call: NA
clone_size: NA
cdr3_nt: TGTGCCAGCAGTGTAGGTAGACCGGAAGGGGAGACCCAGTACTTC
cdr3_aa: CASSVGRPEGETQYF

j_call: TRBJ2-5
v_call: TRBV6-6
d_call: NA
clone_size: many
cdr3_nt: TGTGCCAGCAGTTACCTACAAGAGACCCAGTACTTC
cdr3_aa: CASSYLQETQYF

j_call: TRBJ2-5
v_call: TRBV7-2
d_call: NA
clone_size: many
cdr3_nt: TGTGCCAGCAGCTTAAATGGAGTCGGGGAGACCCAGTACTTC
cdr3_aa: CASSLNGVGETQYF

j_call: TRBJ2-3
v_call: TRBV20-1
d_call: NA
clone_size: few
cdr3_nt: TGCAGTGCTCCTAACGGGAGAGCAAGCACAGATACGCAGTATTTT
cdr3_aa: CSAPNGRASTDTQYF

j_call: TRBJ2-2
v_call: TRBV10-3
d_call: NA
clone_size: NA
cdr3_nt: TGTGCCATCAGTGAACAACCGGAGACCGGGGAGCTGTTTTTT
cdr3_aa: CAISEQPETGELFF

j_call: TRBJ1-1
v_call: TRBV20-1
d_call: NA
clone_size: NA
cdr3_nt: TGCAGTGCTAGAGATTTAGGGAATACTGAAGCTTTCTTT
cdr3_aa: CSARDLGNTEAFF

j_call: TRBJ2-1
v_call: TRBV20-1
d_call: NA
clone_size: NA
cdr3_nt: TGCAGTGCTGTGCAGGCAGACAATGAGCAGTTCTTC
cdr3_aa: CSAVQADNEQFF

j_call: TRBJ2-5
v_call: TRBV11-2
d_call: NA
clone_size: many
cdr3_nt: TGTGCCAGCAGCTTATCTGTCTGGGGAGAGACCCAGTACTTC
cdr3_aa: CASSLSVWGETQYF

j_call: TRBJ2-5
v_call: TRBV6-2/TRBV6-3
d_call: NA
clone_size: NA
cdr3_nt: TGTGCCAGCAGTTACCGGGTGAGGCAGGTACCAGAGACCCAGTACTTC
cdr3_aa: CASSYRVRQVPETQYF

j_call: TRBJ2-7
v_call: TRBV21-1
d_call: NA
clone_size: few
cdr3_nt: TGTGCCAGCAGCAAAGCTGAGGGTACCTACGAGCAGTACTTC
cdr3_aa: CASSKAEGTYEQYF

j_call: TRBJ2-1
v_call: TRBV25-1
d_call: NA
clone_size: few
cdr3_nt: TGTGCCAGCAGTGATACTACGTACTCCTACAATGAGCAGTTCTTC
cdr3_aa: CASSDTTYSYNEQFF

j_call: TRBJ2-6
v_call: TRBV30
d_call: TRBD2
clone_size: NA
cdr3_nt: TGTGCCTGGAATGGCGGGGGGAGCTCTGGGGCCAACGTCCTGACTTTC
cdr3_aa: CAWNGGGSSGANVLTF

j_call: TRBJ1-2
v_call: TRBV14
d_call: TRBD1
clone_size: few
cdr3_nt: TGTGCCAGCAGCCCCAGGGGACAGAACTATGGCTACACCTTC
cdr3_aa: CASSPRGQNYGYTF

j_call: TRBJ2-5
v_call: TRBV7-2
d_call: TRBD1
clone_size: many
cdr3_nt: TGTGCCAGCAGCTTGGGGGACAGGCAAGAGACCCAGTACTTC
cdr3_aa: CASSLGDRQETQYF

j_call: TRBJ1-4
v_call: TRBV18
d_call: NA
clone_size: NA
cdr3_nt: TGTGCCAGCTCACCGTCTGTCCAGGGCGTGTACACTAATGAAAAACTGTTTTTT
cdr3_aa: CASSPSVQGVYTNEKLFF

j_call: TRBJ1-4
v_call: TRBV7-9
d_call: NA
clone_size: NA
cdr3_nt: TGTGCCAGCAGCGAAGAGGACCTTAATGAAAAACTGTTTTTT
cdr3_aa: CASSEEDLNEKLFF

j_call: TRBJ1-2
v_call: TRBV6-6
d_call: TRBD1
clone_size: few
cdr3_nt: TGTGCCTCATCAGGGGGATCTAACTATGGCTACACCTTC
cdr3_aa: CASSGGSNYGYTF

j_call: TRBJ2-7
v_call: TRBV29-1
d_call: TRBD1
clone_size: NA
cdr3_nt: TGCAGCGTTACCTCGAGACAGGGGTACGAGCAGTACTTC
cdr3_aa: CSVTSRQGYEQYF

j_call: TRBJ2-4
v_call: TRBV4-2
d_call: NA
clone_size: NA
cdr3_nt: TGTGCCAGCAGCCAAGATATCGCCCACCCGAGTGACATTCAGTACTTC
cdr3_aa: CASSQDIAHPSDIQYF

j_call: TRBJ1-1
v_call: TRBV29-1
d_call: TRBD1
clone_size: NA
cdr3_nt: TGCAGCGTTGAAGAGGGACAGGATTCGAACACTGAAGCTTTCTTT
cdr3_aa: CSVEEGQDSNTEAFF

j_call: TRBJ2-7
v_call: TRBV20-1
d_call: NA
clone_size: NA
cdr3_nt: TGCAGTGCTAGCGGGAAGGCGCGGGAACCCTACAATGAGCAGTACTTC
cdr3_aa: CSASGKAREPYNEQYF